The clone carrying this T cell receptor beta chain was counted between two and nine times. This CDR3 comprises 14 residues. Trimming took off 0 bases at V and 3 bases at J, with 9 bases between the two ends. The germline V gene has CDR1 LNHNV and CDR2 YYDKDF (reference sequence). This sample is part of a study of blood T cell repertoires in COVID-19. Study in general: Researchers got acute and convalescent COVID-19 samples from the United States, Italy and Spain. PBMCs, B-cell-depleted T cells, or T cells were the source of the cDNA or gDNA that made up the material.

The assay was immunoSEQ multiplex PCR, and TCRdb's table has in-frame clones only and misses some. The table shows approximately 300,000 clones, with 86% occurring only once. The V call is TRBV15, the J call TRBJ2-7; D perhaps matches TRBD2 (6 bases). This TCR was sampled from a woman younger than 30 who had recovered from COVID-19. The sequencing sample was made of PBMCs or T cells enriched from blood (not recorded which). CDR3 DNA sequence: TGTGCCACCAGCAGAGATAGGCGGGACTACGAGCAGTACTTC. Translated: CATSRDRRDYEQYF. Full variable domain (rest looked up from reference TRBV15 and TRBJ2-7): DAMVIQNPRYQVTQFGKPVTLSCSQTLNHNVMYWYQQKSSQAPKLLFHYYDKDFNNEADTPDNFQSRRPNTSFCFLDIRSPGLGDTAMYLCATSRDRRDYEQYFGPGTRLTVT.